These 19 T cell receptor beta chains originate from one sample sequenced in a study of blood T cell repertoires in COVID-19. The protocol was immunoSEQ multiplex PCR, while the TCRdb copy is restricted to in-frame clones and leaves out a portion. Here the sample spans approximately 150,000 clones, under 85% being singletons. The specimen sequenced was peripheral blood. The receptors shown here come from a man in his fifties with active or convalescent COVID-19.

The V and J genes are TRBV7-8 and TRBJ1-4; D not resolved. CDR3 size: 13 residues. Per germline, CDR1 SGHVS and CDR2 FQNEAQ. V lost 5 bases and J lost 6, with 10 bases in between. For the CDR3, the DNA is TGTGCCAGCAGCCCTAACAGTTATGAAAAACTGTTTTTT. Protein: CASSPNSYEKLFF.

The chain has TRBV19 and TRBJ2-2; 10 nucleotides agree with TRBD1. The V gene's germline CDR1 is LNHDA and CDR2 SQIVND (reference sequence). Losses at the gene ends were 6 bases for V and 5 bases for J; bases not matched to a gene: 0. This CDR3 comprises 13 residues. CDR3 in amino acids: CASRDRGTGELFF. CDR3 sequence (DNA): TGTGCCAGTAGGGACAGGGGGACCGGGGAGCTGTTTTTT. The full variable domain, rest sourced from reference TRBV19 and TRBJ2-2, is DGGITQSPKYLFRKEGQNVTLSCEQNLNHDAMYWYRQDPGQGLRLIYYSQIVNDFQKGDIAEGYSVSREKKESFPLTVTSAQKNPTAFYLCASRDRGTGELFFGEGSRLTVL.

The rearrangement joins TRBV7-6 to TRBJ1-3, with D possibly TRBD1 on 5 matching bases. Germline CDR1 reads SGHVS; CDR2 reads FNYEAQ. This CDR3 comprises 15 residues. V lost 4 bases and J 0 bases, leaving 10 bases between the germline ends. The chain's CDR3 is CASSSQASSGNTIYF. CDR3 bases: TGTGCCAGCAGCTCACAGGCGAGCTCTGGAAACACCATATATTTT.

This sequence joins TRBV10-1 and TRBJ2-7; 8 bases fit TRBD2. Losses at the gene ends were 0 bases for V and 6 bases for J; bases not matched to a gene: 4. Germline V gene lookup returns CDR1 WNHNN and CDR2 SYGVQD (reference sequence). This CDR3 is built from 14 residues. The CDR3 bases are TGCGCCAGCAGTGAGTCGGGGACTAGGTCCGAGCAGTACTTC. Translation gives CASSESGTRSEQYF.

The rearrangement joins TRBV29-1 to TRBJ2-1; 9 nucleotides line up with TRBD1. Germline V gives CDR1 SQVTM, CDR2 ANQGSEA. This CDR3 has 16 amino acids. V dropped 6 bases and J dropped 0; count of bases not matched to a gene: 9. The CDR3 sequence: CSVWDRAILSYNEQFF. Here the CDR3 DNA reads TGCAGCGTATGGGACAGGGCAATTCTCTCCTACAATGAGCAGTTCTTC.

The V and J genes are TRBV28 and TRBJ2-7; 12 bases align to TRBD1. CDR1 is MDHEN, CDR2 SYDVKM, per germline. With V trimmed by 4 bases and J by 0 bases, 10 bases remained unmatched. This CDR3 is built from 18 residues. In DNA, the CDR3 is TGTGCCAGCAGTTCCGGGGACAGGGGGCTCTCAAGCTCCTACGAGCAGTACTTC. It encodes CASSSGDRGLSSSYEQYF.

This clone appeared once. This rearrangement joins TRBV18 to TRBJ1-3; TRBD1 is a possible D gene (6 bases). Germline lookup yields CDR1 KGHSH and CDR2 LQKENI. The CDR3 totals 16 residues. Trimming shortened V by 4 bases and J by 2 bases, and 15 bases separated the two germline ends. The chain's CDR3 is CASSRSTQGAGNTIYF. The CDR3, as DNA: TGTGCCAGCTCACGATCCACACAGGGAGCTGGAAACACCATATATTTT.

This chain uses TRBV10-3 with TRBJ1-6; 7 bases line up with TRBD1. The CDR3 spans 13 residues. V dropped 6 bases and J dropped 8; count of bases not matched to a gene: 4. Germline V gene sequence: CDR1 ENHRY, CDR2 SYGVKD. The CDR3 DNA sequence: TGTGCCATCAGCGGGACAGACGATTCACCCCTCCACTTT. Translation: CAISGTDDSPLHF.

The gene calls are TRBV18 and TRBJ2-3, with D unclear. The CDR3 loop spans 14 amino acids. Germline assignment: CDR1 KGHSH and CDR2 LQKENI. Trimming took 3 bases from V and 0 from J, leaving 7 bases between them. CDR3 nucleotide sequence: TGTGCCAGCTCACCTGAGATCAGCACAGATACGCAGTATTTT. Encoded protein: CASSPEISTDTQYF. Supplemented by reference TRBV18 and TRBJ2-3, the full variable domain reads NAGVMQNPRHLVRRRGQEARLRCSPMKGHSHVYWYRQLPEEGLKFMVYLQKENIIDESGMPKERFSAEFPKEGPSILRIQQVVRGDSAAYFCASSPEISTDTQYFGPGTRLTVL.

CDR3 DNA: TGTGCCAGCAGAGTAACAGGGGGCGCACGGAACATTCAGTACTTC. The encoded protein is CASRVTGGARNIQYF. The chain carries TRBV5-4 and TRBJ2-4; 9 nucleotides align to TRBD1. Germline trimming cut 5 bases from V and 7 bases from J; bases unmatched to any gene: 10. The CDR3 is 15 amino acids. Germline CDR1 is SGHNT and CDR2 is YYREEE (reference sequence).

V is TRBV11-3 and J is TRBJ2-4; 7 bases agree with TRBD2. The CDR3 length is 14 residues. V lost 1 base, J lost 8 bases, and 5 bases stayed unmatched. Germline V lookup: CDR1 SGHNT, CDR2 YENEEA. As DNA, the CDR3 is TGTGCCAGCAGCTTAGGGGGAGGGGAGGACATTCAGTACTTC. Residues: CASSLGGGEDIQYF.

This clone has a single count. CDR3 loop: CSVEDLAGGPREQFF. The CDR3 DNA reads TGCAGCGTTGAAGATTTGGCGGGAGGGCCCCGGGAGCAGTTCTTC. The rearrangement joins TRBV29-1 to TRBJ2-1; 9 bases are a match to TRBD2. This CDR3 spans 15 amino acids. V lost 0 bases and J lost 10; bases outside the gene matches: 10. Per germline, CDR1 SQVTM and CDR2 ANQGSEA.

The chain employs TRBV24-1 and TRBJ2-7; 9 bases align to TRBD1. Germline assignment: CDR1 KGHDR and CDR2 SFDVKD. V was pared by 2 bases and J by 2 bases, with 6 bases of the junction left unmatched. CDR3 length: 16 amino acids. CDR3 nucleotides: TGTGCCACCAGTGATTCCACCGGGACAGGGACCTACGAGCAGTACTTC. Translation: CATSDSTGTGTYEQYF.

The chain employs TRBV5-6 and TRBJ2-7; D is unclear. CDR3 size: 11 residues. Germline loops: CDR1 SGHDT, CDR2 YYEEEE. Between the trimmed V and J ends, which lost 2 bases and 6 bases, there was a span of 6 bases. The CDR3 sequence is CASSFPGEQYF. In nucleotides, the CDR3 is TGTGCCAGCAGCTTTCCCGGCGAGCAGTACTTC.

The V gene is TRBV20-1, the J gene TRBJ1-1; no reliable D call. The CDR3 covers 13 residues. V was cut by 3 bases and J by 1 base, with 9 bases left in between. Germline loops: CDR1 DFQATT, CDR2 SNEGSKA (reference sequence). Here the CDR3 DNA reads TGCAGTGCTAGTGGCAGGTGGAACACTGAAGCTTTCTTT. It codes for CSASGRWNTEAFF.

This chain links TRBV5-6 with TRBJ1-2; D remains ambiguous. Trimming cost V 1 base and J 0 bases, with 7 bases left between them. The CDR3 spans 14 residues. Germline V gene sequence: CDR1 SGHDT, CDR2 YYEEEE. CDR3 in DNA: TGTGCCAGCAGCTTGCTAGATACTAACTATGGCTACACCTTC. Translated, it gives CASSLLDTNYGYTF.

This chain uses TRBV6-5 with TRBJ2-7, with 7 bases lining up with TRBD1. This CDR3 has 13 residues. The trim removed 2 bases at V and 3 bases at J, leaving 1 base unmatched. CDR1 is MNHEY, CDR2 SVGAGI, per germline. CDR3 sequence (DNA): TGTGCCAGCAGTTACGGGACAGACTACGAGCAGTACTTC. Its protein is CASSYGTDYEQYF.

V and J are TRBV28 and TRBJ2-7, with 9 bases aligning to TRBD1. Germline values: CDR1 MDHEN, CDR2 SYDVKM. J lost 1 base, V lost 11 bases, and 6 bases had no gene match. There are 13 residues in the CDR3. The CDR3 DNA follows: TGTGCCTTGGGGACAGGGCTTTCCTACGAGCAGTACTTC. This codes for CALGTGLSYEQYF. Filled out from reference TRBV28 and TRBJ2-7, the complete variable domain reads DVKVTQSSRYLVKRTGEKVFLECVQDMDHENMFWYRQDPGLGLRLIYFSYDVKMKEKGDIPEGYSVSREKKERFSLILESASTNQTSMYLCALGTGLSYEQYFGPGTRLTVT.

This clone has a handful of counts. The chain is built from TRBV7-8 and TRBJ1-5, with TRBD1 identical over 10 bases. CDR3 length: 16 residues. The V gene's germline CDR1 is SGHVS and CDR2 FQNEAQ. Trimming at V came to 5 bases and at J to 2 bases, leaving 6 bases not matched to a gene. The CDR3 DNA reads TGTGCCAGCAGCCCTCGCGGACAGGGGGGCAATCAGCCCCAGCATTTT. Residues: CASSPRGQGGNQPQHF.